Presented here are 31 T cell receptor beta chains from one specimen sequenced in a study of shared clonotypes between healthy human individuals. Repertoires were generated with immunoSEQ multiplex PCR, while TCRdb's copy carries only in-frame clones and drops some. Here the sample spans hundreds of thousands of clones, roughly 73% being singletons. Sequencing input: memory CD4+ T cells sorted from blood. This sample's subset: CD45RA-negative fraction. The receptors were gathered from a woman in her 30s in good health.

The chain carries TRBV7-2 and TRBJ1-2, with TRBD1 as a possible D gene (5 bases). Germline loops: CDR1 SGHTA, CDR2 FQGNSA. Trimming shortened V by 2 bases and J by 0 bases, and 10 bases separated the two germline ends. The CDR3 is 15 residues long. CDR3 sequence: CASSLYLTANYGYTF. CDR3 coding DNA: TGTGCCAGCAGCTTATATTTGACAGCTAACTATGGCTACACCTTC.

The rearrangement joins TRBV5-6 to TRBJ2-5; a weak D match, TRBD2 (6 bases). Trimming pared 1 base from V and 2 bases from J, leaving 15 bases between. This CDR3 spans 16 amino acids. CDR1 SGHDT and CDR2 YYEEEE come from the germline V gene. The CDR3 DNA follows: TGTGCCAGCAGCTTGAGACTAGACCTCACACAAGAGACCCAGTACTTC. It is translated as CASSLRLDLTQETQYF.

This clone showed up just once. The chain carries TRBV5-1 and TRBJ2-2; 10 positions match TRBD2. V lost 1 base to trimming and J lost 6 bases; unmatched junction nucleotides: 3. The CDR3 loop spans 15 amino acids. Germline V gene lookup returns CDR1 SGHRS and CDR2 YFSETQ. CDR3 sequence reads: CASSLIAGGAGELFF. The CDR3 DNA reads TGCGCCAGCAGCTTGATAGCGGGAGGAGCCGGGGAGCTGTTTTTT.

The chain uses TRBV5-1 and TRBJ2-7, with D perhaps TRBD2 (5 bases). Trimming cost V 0 bases and J 7 bases, with 11 bases left between them. The CDR3 contains 13 residues. Per the germline V gene, CDR1 is SGHRS and CDR2 is YFSETQ. This CDR3 reads CASSLDLAGEQYF. CDR3 sequence (DNA): TGCGCCAGCAGCTTGGATCTAGCCGGTGAGCAGTACTTC.

V gene TRBV29-1 combines with J gene TRBJ1-1; D may be TRBD1 (5 bases). V dropped 5 bases and J dropped 2 bases, with 15 bases sitting between them. Germline CDR1 is SQVTM and CDR2 is ANQGSEA. This CDR3 contains 14 residues. CDR3 sequence (DNA): TGCAGCGTTTATAAAGGGGACTCTAACACTGAAGCTTTCTTT. It translates to CSVYKGDSNTEAFF.

Here the CDR3 DNA reads TGCGCCAGCAGCTTGGAGGCAGGGGTCTACAATGAGCAGTTCTTC. Translated: CASSLEAGVYNEQFF. The gene calls are TRBV5-1 and TRBJ2-1; tentative D call: TRBD1 (6 bases). V lost 0 bases and J lost 3, with 10 bases in between. CDR1 and CDR2 (germline): SGHRS, YFSETQ. This CDR3 spans 15 amino acids.

The chain carries TRBV9 and TRBJ2-5; 14 bases match TRBD2. From germline, CDR1 is SGDLS and CDR2 YYNGEE. V lost 0 bases, J lost 1 base, and 5 bases stayed unmatched. The CDR3 runs 18 residues. CDR3 sequence reads: CASSVGGLAGGRQETQYF. The CDR3 DNA reads as TGTGCCAGCAGCGTAGGTGGACTAGCGGGGGGCCGCCAAGAGACCCAGTACTTC.

This chain joins TRBV6-5 and TRBJ1-5; a weak D match, TRBD1 (6 bases). V lost 6 bases to trimming and J lost 5 bases, with 14 bases between them. The CDR3 sequence is 14 residues long. Germline CDR1 and CDR2: MNHEY and SVGAGI. CDR3 loop: CASSRGGVHQPQHF. Here the CDR3 DNA reads TGTGCCAGCAGCAGGGGCGGGGTCCATCAGCCCCAGCATTTT.

The chain links TRBV28 to TRBJ2-5; D assignment may be TRBD1 or TRBD2 (6 bases each). CDR3 length: 15 residues. V was trimmed by 5 bases and J by 5 bases, leaving 18 bases between them. Germline values: CDR1 MDHEN, CDR2 SYDVKM. CDR3 sequence (DNA): TGTGCCAGCAGTACAGTGGGGGCAGGGAGGGAGACCCAGTACTTC. It specifies CASSTVGAGRETQYF. Full variable domain (missing parts from reference TRBV28 and TRBJ2-5): DVKVTQSSRYLVKRTGEKVFLECVQDMDHENMFWYRQDPGLGLRLIYFSYDVKMKEKGDIPEGYSVSREKKERFSLILESASTNQTSMYLCASSTVGAGRETQYFGPGTRLLVL.

The J gene is TRBJ1-4, the V gene TRBV11-2, with 8 bases aligning to TRBD1. J gave up 8 bases and V 3 bases, and 8 bases lay outside the gene matches. Germline-derived CDR1 and CDR2 are SGHAT and FQNNGV. The CDR3 is made up of 15 amino acids. DNA for the CDR3: TGTGCCAGCAGCTTGGGACAGGCCCGTCGCGAAAAACTGTTTTTT. This sequence encodes CASSLGQARREKLFF.

The V call is TRBV28, the J call TRBJ2-7, with 9 bases fitting TRBD1. There are 17 residues in the CDR3. V was clipped by 4 bases and J by 0 bases; unmatched bases: 10. Germline V CDR1 and CDR2: MDHEN, SYDVKM. The CDR3, as DNA: TGTGCCAGCAGTTCTCCACCGGGACAGGGTACCTCCTACGAGCAGTACTTC. It translates to CASSSPPGQGTSYEQYF.

This clone was detected only a few times. The sample has other DNA sequences that encode this CDR3 too. The chain joins TRBV5-1 to TRBJ2-1, with D unresolved. The CDR3 totals 15 residues. Trimming took 1 base from V and 1 from J, leaving 9 bases between them. Per germline, CDR1 SGHRS and CDR2 YFSETQ. CDR3 protein: CASSLSSASYNEQFF. Written as DNA, the CDR3 is TGCGCCAGCAGCTTGTCAAGCGCATCCTACAATGAGCAGTTCTTC.

The sample holds one count of this clone. The CDR3 coding sequence is TGTGCCAGCAGTTACTCTGTGCCAGGGATCCCCGGGGAGCTGTTTTTT. It translates to CASSYSVPGIPGELFF. The chain employs TRBV6-5 and TRBJ2-2; TRBD1 might be the D (5 bases). Germline V CDR1 and CDR2: MNHEY, SVGAGI. Trimming shortened V by 0 bases and J by 6 bases, and 14 bases separated the two germline ends. The CDR3 contains 16 residues.

The chain joins TRBV11-3 to TRBJ1-1, with 9 nucleotides matching TRBD1. Germline lookup yields CDR1 SGHNT and CDR2 YENEEA. The CDR3 is 15 amino acids. The ends lost 5 bases at V and 1 base at J; junction bases unmatched: 5. This CDR3 reads CASSRTGVANTEAFF. Written as DNA, the CDR3 is TGTGCCAGCAGCCGGACAGGGGTGGCGAACACTGAAGCTTTCTTT. The variable domain in full, with the rest retrieved from reference TRBV11-3 and TRBJ1-1, is EAGVVQSPRYKIIEKKQPVAFWCNPISGHNTLYWYLQNLGQGPELLIRYENEEAVDDSQLPKDRFSAERLKGVDSTLKIQPAELGDSAVYLCASSRTGVANTEAFFGQGTRLTVV.

The chain couples TRBV11-3 to TRBJ2-1; TRBD2 agrees at 10 bases. Germline V gene data show CDR1 as SGHNT and CDR2 as YENEEA. Losses at the gene ends were 3 bases for V and 9 bases for J; bases not matched to a gene: 11. CDR3 size: 16 residues. CDR3 in DNA: TGTGCCAGCAGCTTGGGAGTCGGGAGCGGGAGGGGTGAGCAGTTCTTC. It is translated as CASSLGVGSGRGEQFF.

The sample holds a few counts of this clone. The identical CDR3 is also encoded by other nucleotide sequences in the sample. The chain uses TRBV20-1 and TRBJ1-1, with D hard to call. Deletions cut 4 bases from V and 3 bases from J, with 6 bases between. This CDR3 spans 11 amino acids. CDR1 DFQATT and CDR2 SNEGSKA come from the germline V gene (reference sequence). CDR3 protein: CSATRYTEAFF. The CDR3 coding sequence is TGCAGTGCTACCCGCTACACTGAAGCTTTCTTT.

This chain uses TRBV10-3 with TRBJ1-3; D gene uncertain. The germline V gene has CDR1 ENHRY and CDR2 SYGVKD. The CDR3 is made up of 14 amino acids. Deletions cut 6 bases from V and 0 bases from J, with 9 bases between. CDR3 bases: TGTGCCATCAGGCCGGGTTTCTCTGGAAACACCATATATTTT. This sequence encodes CAIRPGFSGNTIYF.

This sequence joins TRBV5-1 and TRBJ1-2, with 9 positions matching TRBD1. Germline assignment: CDR1 SGHRS and CDR2 YFSETQ. The CDR3 sequence is 17 residues long. J was trimmed by 0 bases and V by 4 bases; bases with no gene match: 10. The CDR3 protein is CASSPGLRDRANYGYTF. CDR3 bases: TGCGCCAGCAGCCCGGGGTTGAGGGACAGGGCTAACTATGGCTACACCTTC.

The chain recombines TRBV15 with TRBJ2-5; D not resolved. The CDR3 runs 14 residues. CDR1 LNHNV and CDR2 YYDKDF come from the germline V gene (reference sequence). The V gene lost 5 bases and the J gene lost 2 bases, with 12 bases spanning the gap. CDR3 bases: TGTGCCACCAGCCCTCGGGCGGCACAAGAGACCCAGTACTTC. Translation gives CATSPRAAQETQYF.

This clone came up a few times. The J gene is TRBJ2-1, the V gene TRBV18; 9 nucleotides align to TRBD2. Germline CDR1 KGHSH, CDR2 LQKENI. Losses at the gene ends were 1 base for V and 12 bases for J; bases not matched to a gene: 7. CDR3 length equals 14 residues. The DNA of the CDR3 is TGTGCCAGCTCACCACTGCCGCGGGAGGGCGGGCAGTTCTTC. Translated, it gives CASSPLPREGGQFF.

DNA of the CDR3: TGTGCCAGCTCACCAACCGCGTCCCCTGGGAACACCGGGGAGCTGTTTTTT. Translating it yields CASSPTASPGNTGELFF. The chain uses TRBV18 and TRBJ2-2, with D hard to call. The CDR3 has 17 amino acids. V lost 2 bases and J 1 base, leaving 14 bases between the germline ends. Per germline, CDR1 KGHSH and CDR2 LQKENI.

The gene calls are TRBV6-5 and TRBJ2-7; the match to TRBD2 covers 9 bases. V dropped 2 bases and J dropped 6; count of bases not matched to a gene: 5. Per germline, CDR1 MNHEY and CDR2 SVGAGI. The CDR3 has 14 amino acids. The CDR3: CASSYGLASFEQYF. The CDR3 DNA reads TGTGCCAGCAGTTACGGACTAGCGTCATTCGAGCAGTACTTC.

The V call is TRBV6-5, the J call TRBJ2-3; D could derive from TRBD1 or TRBD2 (5 bases each). V dropped 6 bases and J dropped 7 bases, with 17 bases sitting between them. The CDR3 consists of 14 residues. Per the germline V gene, CDR1 is MNHEY and CDR2 is SVGAGI. In nucleotides, the CDR3 is TGTGCCAGCAGAATGGGGACGGCGTGGTATACGCAGTATTTT. Protein product: CASRMGTAWYTQYF.

This chain links TRBV7-8 with TRBJ1-2, with 10 bases matching TRBD1. Germline lookup yields CDR1 SGHVS and CDR2 FQNEAQ. The J segment lost 5 bases and the V segment lost 6 bases, leaving 6 bases of the junction unmatched. The CDR3 is 14 residues long. Here the CDR3 reads CASSRQGASYGYTF. The CDR3 DNA follows: TGTGCCAGCAGTCGACAGGGGGCCTCTTATGGCTACACCTTC.

This clone came up a few times. This sample includes further DNA sequences coding for the same CDR3. V usage is TRBV7-2 and J usage is TRBJ1-2; possibly TRBD1 for D (5 bases). This CDR3 is 13 amino acids long. The V end was cut by 3 bases, the J end by 1 base, with 6 bases between. The germline V gene has CDR1 SGHTA and CDR2 FQGNSA. DNA of the CDR3: TGTGCCAGCAGCTTTGACAGTAACTATGGCTACACCTTC. It is translated as CASSFDSNYGYTF.

Only a few counts were recorded for this clone. The identical CDR3 is also encoded by other nucleotide sequences in the sample. The chain joins TRBV5-1 to TRBJ2-2; a weak D match, TRBD1 (6 bases). V shed 4 bases and J shed 5 bases, with 15 bases lying between them. CDR3 length: 15 amino acids. Per the germline V gene, CDR1 is SGHRS and CDR2 is YFSETQ. CDR3 DNA: TGCGCCAGCAGCCCCGGGACAAAGGGGACCGGGGAGCTGTTTTTT. Protein product: CASSPGTKGTGELFF.

The rearrangement joins TRBV19 to TRBJ1-1; a possible D gene is TRBD1 (6 bases). Germline V gives CDR1 LNHDA, CDR2 SQIVND (reference sequence). V lost 5 bases, J lost 8 bases, and 9 bases lay in between. The CDR3 is 11 residues long. This chain's CDR3 is CASSWTEEAFF. DNA for the CDR3: TGTGCCAGTAGTTGGACAGAAGAAGCTTTCTTT. The whole variable domain, remainder taken from reference TRBV19 and TRBJ1-1, is DGGITQSPKYLFRKEGQNVTLSCEQNLNHDAMYWYRQDPGQGLRLIYYSQIVNDFQKGDIAEGYSVSREKKESFPLTVTSAQKNPTAFYLCASSWTEEAFFGQGTRLTVV.

The chain uses TRBV28 and TRBJ1-2; TRBD1 is a possible D gene (6 bases). Deletions cut 1 base from V and 3 bases from J, with 12 bases between. Germline CDR1 is MDHEN and CDR2 is SYDVKM. The CDR3 sequence is 15 residues long. CDR3 DNA: TGTGCCAGCAGTTTATCCGCGGGGGCTTACTATGGCTACACCTTC. Its protein product is CASSLSAGAYYGYTF.

The chain combines TRBV11-3 with TRBJ2-1; no clear D. V lost 5 bases, J lost 4 bases, and 12 bases lay in between. Germline values: CDR1 SGHNT, CDR2 YENEEA. CDR3 length: 14 amino acids. The CDR3 spells CASSLNDGYNEQFF. CDR3 coding DNA: TGTGCCAGCAGCCTAAACGACGGGTACAATGAGCAGTTCTTC.

This clone was seen just once. The V gene is TRBV25-1, the J gene TRBJ2-5; 13 bases line up with TRBD2. V trimming: 2 bases; J trimming: 6 bases; junction bases outside the gene matches: 12. This CDR3 has 18 residues. The germline V gene has CDR1 MGHDK and CDR2 SYGVNS. Here the CDR3 DNA reads TGTGCCAGCAGTGAAAGTTCGACTAGCGGGAGGAAGGGACAGACCCAGTACTTC. It specifies CASSESSTSGRKGQTQYF.

The rearrangement joins TRBV28 to TRBJ2-3; 15 bases are a match to TRBD2. The V and J ends lost 0 bases and 3 bases, in that order; junction bases with no gene match: 10. Germline CDR1 MDHEN, CDR2 SYDVKM. The CDR3 contains 20 residues. The CDR3 sequence: CASSLWGLAGGLEETDTQYF. The DNA of the CDR3 is TGTGCCAGCAGTTTATGGGGACTAGCGGGAGGCCTCGAAGAGACAGATACGCAGTATTTT.